This TCR beta chain was found in a study of T cell changes during pregnancy in multiple sclerosis. The CDR3 extends over 15 amino acids. V lost 5 bases to trimming and J lost 7 bases; unmatched junction nucleotides: 9. Germline V gene sequence: CDR1 SGHAT, CDR2 FQDESV (reference sequence). Assay: immunoSEQ multiplex PCR; the TCRdb copy retains only in-frame clones and omits some. The table has approximately 92,000 clones, over 80% seen once. The source material was peripheral blood, sampled in the first trimester of pregnancy. The receptor was isolated from a female donor with multiple sclerosis, enrolled in a pregnancy study. V and J are TRBV11-1 and TRBJ1-2; 11 nucleotides agree with TRBD1. The CDR3 reads CASSRGQGAGSGYTF. The CDR3 DNA is TGTGCCAGCAGCCGCGGACAGGGGGCGGGATCTGGCTACACCTTC.